This T cell receptor beta chain was obtained from a study of regulatory and conventional T cells in RAG deficiency. The CDR3 totals 16 residues. Germline-derived CDR1 and CDR2 are LGHNA and YNFKEQ. V dropped 1 base and J dropped 6 bases, with 15 bases sitting between them. Genomic DNA came from blood conventional CD4+ T cells gated CD25-low CD127-high. Repertoires were generated with immunoSEQ multiplex PCR, while TCRdb's copy carries only in-frame clones and drops some. The table has roughly 10,000 clones, around 94% seen once. The sample consisted of CD4+ effector T cells sorted from blood. The receptor was isolated from a human donor with RAG deficiency presenting as severe combined immunodeficiency. The chain links TRBV4-2 to TRBJ2-2; D could derive from TRBD1 or TRBD2 (5 bases each). For the CDR3, the DNA is TGTGCCAGCAGCCAAGTGGGACCTCCGACGGCCGGGGAGCTGTTTTTT. Its protein product is CASSQVGPPTAGELFF.